A selection of T cell receptor beta chains follows, all from one sample in a study of T-cell memory formation after mild COVID-19. Each CDR3 protein gets one entry after TCRdb re-called the 5' RACE reads with MiXCR. The sample includes roughly 110,000 distinct CDR3 sequences, 22% of them seen just once. Material: PBMCs or a T cell subset sorted from them (not recorded which). The receptor source for this set is a man between 18 and 29 years old who had mild COVID-19 (a few samples of this study predate the infection). Cell type and time point are not known. Each CDR3 is given with its conserved first and last residue. The D gene is left open where the match is weak. Expanded clones are given a class, and other clones once, few, many or no size at all.

many,TRBD2,TRBJ2-5,TRBV4-2,TGTGCCAGCAGCCAAGAACTAGCGGGGGGAGTTGAAGAGACCCAGTACTTC,CASSQELAGGVEETQYF
NA,TRBD1,TRBJ1-1,TRBV7-2,TGTGCCAGCAACCCGACAGGGGGAGGAATGTTGGCTGAAGCTTTCTTT,CASNPTGGGMLAEAFF
NA,TRBD1,TRBJ1-5,TRBV7-9,TGTGCCAGCAGCCGGACAGGGGATCAGCCCCAGCATTTT,CASSRTGDQPQHF
few,TRBD2,TRBJ2-2,TRBV4-1,TGCGCCAGCAGCCAAAGTGGGACTAGAGGGACCGGGGAGCTGTTTTTT,CASSQSGTRGTGELFF
NA,NA,TRBJ2-7,TRBV5-1,TGCGCCAGCAGCACCTCCTACGAGCAGTACTTC,CASSTSYEQYF
NA,NA,TRBJ1-1,TRBV7-6,TGTGCCAGCAGCTTAGAGGTCCAAGAGAACACTGAAGCTTTCTTT,CASSLEVQENTEAFF
NA,TRBD1,TRBJ1-6,TRBV9,TGTGCCAGCAGCGTAGGGGAAGGGGGCAGCTCCTCCTATAATTCACCCCTCCACTTT,CASSVGEGGSSSYNSPLHF
few,TRBD1,TRBJ2-2,TRBV9,TGTGCCAGCAGCGCGACAGGGGGCGTCTGGCAGTCCGGGGAGCTGTTTTTT,CASSATGGVWQSGELFF
NA,NA,TRBJ1-4,TRBV7-9,TGTGCCAGCAGCTCGTCTCGGGGCTGGGTGGCTGAAAAACTGTTTTTT,CASSSSRGWVAEKLFF
few,NA,TRBJ2-1,TRBV4-1,TGCGCCAGCAGCCAAGTCAGGGAAAATGAGCAGTTCTTC,CASSQVRENEQFF
few,TRBD2,TRBJ2-1,TRBV7-2,TGTGCCAGCAGCTTACTTGCGGGGGGCACCAATGAGCAGTTCTTC,CASSLLAGGTNEQFF
once,TRBD1,TRBJ1-2,TRBV7-6,TGTGCCAGCAGCTCCGGGACAGCGAGTTATGGCTACACCTTC,CASSSGTASYGYTF
many,TRBD1,TRBJ2-5,TRBV19,TGTGCCAGTAGTATAACAGGGGGCGGAGAGACCCAGTACTTC,CASSITGGGETQYF
NA,NA,TRBJ1-5,TRBV6-5,TGTGCCAGCAGGAGGAATAGCAATCAGCCCCAGCATTTT,CASRRNSNQPQHF
NA,NA,TRBJ2-3,TRBV5-6,TGTGCCAGCAGCTTGGATTTTAGCACAGATACGCAGTATTTT,CASSLDFSTDTQYF
many,NA,TRBJ2-5,TRBV7-8,TGTGCCAGCAGCTTCGGGGAAGAGACCCAGTACTTC,CASSFGEETQYF
few,NA,TRBJ2-3,TRBV7-3,TGTGCCAGCAGCTCCGGGGGGCAGGTCACAGATACGCAGTATTTT,CASSSGGQVTDTQYF
NA,NA,TRBJ1-1,TRBV2,TGTGCCAGCGGCGACCCCCCGGGAACGGACACTGAAGCTTTCTTT,CASGDPPGTDTEAFF
few,TRBD1,TRBJ2-1,TRBV6-2/TRBV6-3,TGTGCCAGCAGTTACCGGGACAGGGGGTCCTACAATGAGCAGTTCTTC,CASSYRDRGSYNEQFF
NA,TRBD2,TRBJ2-1,TRBV7-8,TGTGCCAGCAGCTCCGGGACTAGCGGGGGCCACGAGCAGTTCTTC,CASSSGTSGGHEQFF
few,TRBD2,TRBJ2-1,TRBV4-1,TGCGCCAGCAGCCAAGACGGGAGCGGGGGCCGTGGGGAGCAGTTCTTC,CASSQDGSGGRGEQFF
NA,NA,TRBJ2-2,TRBV7-2,TGTGCCAGCAGCCCGCCGGGGGGCGGTTTGGAGCTGTTTTTT,CASSPPGGGLELFF
few,NA,TRBJ1-6,TRBV4-3,TGCGCCAGCAGCCAAGATCGGGGGGCAGGCGGGTATTCACCCCTCCACTTT,CASSQDRGAGGYSPLHF
NA,NA,TRBJ2-1,TRBV5-6,TGTGCCAGCAGCGACTACTATGAGCAGTTCTTC,CASSDYYEQFF
few,NA,TRBJ1-5,TRBV28,TGTGCCAGCAGCCGAGTTGATAGCTCAGGGGATGGGAATCAGCCCCAGCATTTT,CASSRVDSSGDGNQPQHF
few,NA,TRBJ2-1,TRBV28,TGTGCCAGCAGTTTTTTGACAGACTCCTACAATGAGCAGTTCTTC,CASSFLTDSYNEQFF
NA,NA,TRBJ1-1,TRBV12-3/TRBV12-4,TGTGCCAGCAGTTTCGCGACACCCCTTACGGGAGCTTTCTTT,CASSFATPLTGAFF
NA,TRBD2,TRBJ2-3,TRBV11-1,TGTGCCAGCAGCTCGCGGACTAGTGGGGCGGATACGCAGTATTTT,CASSSRTSGADTQYF
few,TRBD1,TRBJ2-2,TRBV12-3/TRBV12-4,TGTGCCAGCACCGACGTTGGACAGGGGTGGAACACCGGGGAGCTGTTTTTT,CASTDVGQGWNTGELFF
few,TRBD1,TRBJ1-1,TRBV5-5,TGTGCCAGCAGCTTTCGAACGACAGGGAGTAACACTGAAGCTTTCTTT,CASSFRTTGSNTEAFF
NA,NA,TRBJ1-3,TRBV28,TGTGCCAGCAGTTTTAACTCTGGAAACACCATATATTTT,CASSFNSGNTIYF